This record concerns one T cell receptor (beta chain) sequence. This clonotype occurred a few times. Its antigen is unknown. Within one base of it there is no much larger clone, and no base qualities were kept. PBMCs were isolated by Ficoll-Paque density gradient centrifugation. V loses 4 bases at its end and J loses 14 bases; junction bases beyond the gene matches: 9. The CDR3 has 12 amino acids, counting the end cysteine and phenylalanine. Left in the record is the CDR3 DNA by itself, 36 bases read in frame from the first base. CDR1 and CDR2, looked up from the germline V gene (reference sequence), are MNHNY and SVGAGI. These reads were obtained on an Illumina NovaSeq 6000. TCRalpha and TCRbeta cDNA libraries were built by 5'RACE with constant-segment primers, adding sample barcodes and unique molecular identifiers. RNA was extracted from every sample with Trizol reagent. Libraries were amplified in two PCR steps, with a second sample barcode and Illumina TruSeq adapters added in the second step. The libraries were sequenced on an Illumina NovaSeq using 2 x 150 bp paired-end reads. Processing in the source paper ran as follows. Demultiplexing of reads and collapsing into UMI-guided consensus sequences were performed with migec v1.2.7. With mixcr v2.1.11, UMI consensuses were aligned to TRA and TRB V and J templates and assembled into clonotypes. Expanded or contracted clonotypes were those called significant by both edgeR and NoisET, with noise models trained on biological replicates. For edgeR calls, the cutoffs were a false discovery rate-adjusted p below 0.01 and a log2 fold-change threshold of 1. As an exploratory analysis of dynamics, PCA with hierarchical clustering was applied to max-normalized trajectories of the 1000 most abundant clonotypes. Separately sequenced CD4+ and CD8+ repertoires were used to assign the CD4 or CD8 phenotype of responding clones. Clones were called with MiXCR by TCRdb after fastp trimmed the public reads at Q25, and only in-frame beta chains were retained. Each entry merges the rows of one CDR3 protein and shows their most common DNA and genes. The V and J calls come from TCRdb's annotation, not from the publication. The sample table lists some 82,000 distinct CDR3 sequences, roughly 12% of them with a count of one. Of the sample, 41% falls within the top ten clones.

The data were obtained in a study of T-cell memory formation after mild COVID-19 (dated by TCRdb to the early 2020s). Notes on the research overall: Most TCR sequence clusters were specific to one of the two donors. T-cell clones expanding and contracting after mild COVID-19 in a couple of donors were tracked by longitudinal TCRalpha and TCRbeta repertoire sequencing. Two young, previously healthy adult volunteers, one female and one male, were included in the cohort.

The paper's findings and limits, for the study overall: Some responding clones were detected in pre-infection memory, which suggested that pre-existing cross-reactive memory T cells had joined the SARS-CoV-2 response. SARS-CoV-2 specificity of the second-wave clones peaking on day 37 was not confirmed. The study included only a couple of mild cases, and larger cohorts that include severe cases with pre-infection samples were judged to be necessary. Clones that contracted from day 15 to 85 showed balanced CD4/CD8 phenotypes, whereas a second wave of clones that expanded from day 15 to 37 leaned towards CD4+. Contracting CD4+ clones were found mainly in CM and EM memory subsets, while CD8+ clones were enriched in EMRA.

This TCR came from a man aged 18-30 years who had mild COVID-19 (a few samples of this study predate the infection). The sample titles of this study are shuffled in the database, so cell type and time point are left out; the donor was told from shared clones. What was sequenced was PBMCs or a T cell subset sorted from them (not recorded which). The rearranged segments are TRBV6-6 and TRBJ2-5, and 8 junctional nucleotides match TRBD2. The DNA sequence follows: TGTGCCAGCAGTTTTGGCGGGGGGCTCGCATACTTC. Translated, this is CASSFGGGLAYF.